Listed below are T cell receptor beta chains from one sample, sequenced in a study of T-cell memory formation after mild COVID-19. Each CDR3 protein is one row after TCRdb ran MiXCR on the 5' RACE reads. This repertoire shows fewer than 150,000 distinct CDR3 sequences, roughly 6% found once; its top ten account for roughly 2%. Sequenced material: PBMCs or a T cell subset sorted from them (not recorded which). All receptors derive from an adult woman who had mild COVID-19 (a few samples of this study predate the infection). Cell type and time point are not known. The CDR3 runs from the conserved cysteine through the conserved F or W. The D gene is left open where the match is weak. Where a row states a size, it is once, few, many or the class of an expanded clone; other rows omit it.

v_gene	d_gene	j_gene	abundance	CDR3nt	CDR3aa
TRBV20-1	TRBD2	TRBJ2-3	few	TGCAGTGCTAGAAGGACTAGGGCTAACACAGATACGCAGTATTTT	CSARRTRANTDTQYF
TRBV5-1	.	TRBJ1-2	.	TGCGCCAGCAGCTTGGACGGGGGAGCCCTGTTCTATGGCTACACCTTC	CASSLDGGALFYGYTF
TRBV29-1	.	TRBJ2-3	many	TGCAGCGTGCACAGGGTGGATACGCAGTATTTT	CSVHRVDTQYF
TRBV4-1	.	TRBJ2-1	few	TGCGCCAGCAGCCAAGATAGCAGTGGATCCTACAATGAGCAGTTCTTC	CASSQDSSGSYNEQFF
TRBV15	.	TRBJ2-5	few	TGTGCCACCAGCAGAGATCCCTGGGGCCGCGGGGAGACCCAGTACTTC	CATSRDPWGRGETQYF
TRBV25-1	.	TRBJ2-7	few	TGTGCCAGCAGTGAAAGAAACTCCTACGAGCAGTACTTC	CASSERNSYEQYF
TRBV12-3/TRBV12-4	.	TRBJ1-5	.	TGTGCCAGCAGTTTGAAGGCAAATAGCAATCAGCCCCAGCATTTT	CASSLKANSNQPQHF
TRBV7-2	.	TRBJ1-2	many	TGTGCCAGCAGTGTCGAGGGTAACTATGGCTACACCTTC	CASSVEGNYGYTF
TRBV3-1	.	TRBJ2-7	few	TGTGCCAGCAGCCAACTGGGGGCCAGCTACGAGCAGTACTTC	CASSQLGASYEQYF
TRBV12-3/TRBV12-4	.	TRBJ2-5	few	TGTGCCAGCAGTTTTGCGGGGGCCGGTGAGACCCAGTACTTC	CASSFAGAGETQYF
TRBV3-1	.	TRBJ2-3	few	TGTGCCAGCAGCCAAACCCAGGGAGATACGCAGTATTTT	CASSQTQGDTQYF
TRBV27	.	TRBJ2-1	many	TGTGCCAGCAGTTTGCGGGTCCCTTACAATGAGCAGTTCTTC	CASSLRVPYNEQFF
TRBV5-1	.	TRBJ1-4	few	TGCGCCAGCAGCCAGTGGGGTGGAAGCGAAAAACTGTTTTTT	CASSQWGGSEKLFF
TRBV6-5	.	TRBJ2-5	.	TGTGCCAGCAGTTCACACGGACGTCAACAAGAGACCCAGTACTTC	CASSSHGRQQETQYF
TRBV11-2	.	TRBJ2-1	few	TGTGCCAGCAGCTTAGGAGGTTTCGGCGGGACACGTGACAATGAGCAGTTCTTC	CASSLGGFGGTRDNEQFF
TRBV12-3/TRBV12-4	.	TRBJ2-1	.	TGTGCCAGCAGCTACACAGGGACGGCGCAGTTCTTC	CASSYTGTAQFF
TRBV29-1	.	TRBJ2-5	few	TGCAGCGTCCCCAGGGGCGAGGGAGAGACCCAGTACTTC	CSVPRGEGETQYF
TRBV5-1	TRBD2	TRBJ2-3	few	TGCGCCAGTGCTAGCGGGGTGGTAGATACGCAGTATTTT	CASASGVVDTQYF
TRBV20-1	.	TRBJ1-1	many	TGCAGTGCTCCAGGGAGCCACACTGAAGCTTTCTTT	CSAPGSHTEAFF
TRBV7-8	.	TRBJ1-1	many	TGTGCCAGCAGCTTAGACCAGAACACTGAAGCTTTCTTT	CASSLDQNTEAFF
TRBV4-1	.	TRBJ1-4	few	TGCGCCAGCAGCCAAGATGGCAGAGATGAAAAACTGTTTTTT	CASSQDGRDEKLFF
TRBV2	.	TRBJ1-2	many	TGTGCCAGCAGTGATATAACAGGGTTGGGTGGCTACACCTTC	CASSDITGLGGYTF
TRBV12-3/TRBV12-4	TRBD1	TRBJ1-1	many	TGTGCCAGCACCATCCAACAGGGGACTGAAGCTTTCTTT	CASTIQQGTEAFF
TRBV5-4	.	TRBJ2-5	.	TGTGCCAGCAGCTTGGGGCCGGACAGCAAGAGTACCCAGTACTTC	CASSLGPDSKSTQYF
TRBV9	.	TRBJ2-1	few	TGTGCCAGCAGCGTAATCGGTGGGGTGTACAATGAGCAGTTCTTC	CASSVIGGVYNEQFF
TRBV20-1	.	TRBJ2-3	few	TGCAGTGCTAACCCCAGGGCAAGCACAGATACGCAGTATTTT	CSANPRASTDTQYF
TRBV7-8	.	TRBJ2-5	.	TGTGCCAGCAGCGTACCCAGGTACCAAGAGACCCAGTACTTC	CASSVPRYQETQYF
TRBV7-6	TRBD1	TRBJ1-5	few	TGTGCCAGCAGCTTACCTCGACAGGGAGGATCGAATCAGCCCCAGCATTTT	CASSLPRQGGSNQPQHF
TRBV5-1	.	TRBJ2-1	.	TGCGCCAGCAGCCGCCTGATACAGGGCGGAGGTAACAGTGAGCAGTTCTTC	CASSRLIQGGGNSEQFF